These 19 T cell receptor beta chains share one sample of origin, sequenced in a study of blood T cell repertoires in COVID-19. Some clones are missing from TCRdb's copy, which holds only in-frame ones; the method was immunoSEQ multiplex PCR. The data contain about 100,000 clones, approximately 86% of them singletons. Sequenced input: peripheral blood. The source is a man in his forties or fifties with active or convalescent COVID-19.

The chain recombines TRBV7-9 with TRBJ2-7; TRBD2 is a possible D gene (6 bases). This CDR3 is built from 15 residues. The germline gives CDR1 SEHNR, CDR2 FQNEAQ (reference sequence). Trimming took off 4 bases at V and 2 bases at J, with 15 bases between the two ends. DNA of the CDR3: TGTGCCAGCAGCTCACGGGGGACGGACACCTACGAGCAGTACTTC. Its translation is CASSSRGTDTYEQYF.

This chain uses TRBV6-5 with TRBJ2-1; D not resolved. This CDR3 comprises 12 residues. Germline values: CDR1 MNHEY, CDR2 SVGAGI. V gave up 6 bases and J gave up 6 bases, with 9 bases separating them. The CDR3, as DNA: TGTGCCAGCAGATTTACAGTCAATGAGCAGTTCTTC. It specifies CASRFTVNEQFF.

This sequence joins TRBV5-1 and TRBJ2-7, with D perhaps TRBD2 (6 bases). V shed 2 bases and J shed 6 bases, with 27 bases lying between them. This CDR3 is built from 18 residues. Germline V gene lookup returns CDR1 SGHRS and CDR2 YFSETQ. For the CDR3, the DNA is TGCGCCAGCAGCTTTTCCCCCCCCGGCGCTAGCGTGGTGGGCGAGCAGTACTTC. Translation gives CASSFSPPGASVVGEQYF.

The chain recombines TRBV3-1 (or the pseudogene TRBV3-2) with TRBJ1-5; 9 positions agree with TRBD1. The junction had 5 bases not matched to a gene; V was cut back by 1 base and J by 7 bases. The CDR3 contains 15 residues. Germline CDR1 LGHDT, CDR2 YNNKEL (reference sequence). The CDR3 sequence is CASSQGTGARQPQHF. CDR3 sequence (DNA): TGTGCCAGCAGCCAAGGGACAGGGGCGAGACAGCCCCAGCATTTT.

The rearrangement joins TRBV24-1 to TRBJ2-1; the D is unclear. The germline V gene encodes CDR1 KGHDR and CDR2 SFDVKD. V was shortened by 6 bases and J by 8 bases, with 7 bases between the two germline ends. The CDR3 runs to 11 residues. This chain's CDR3 is CATSPGHEQFF. In DNA form, the CDR3 reads TGTGCCACCAGTCCAGGCCATGAGCAGTTCTTC.

V gene TRBV19 combines with J gene TRBJ2-3, with a tentative D call TRBD1 (5 bases). Germline V gene lookup returns CDR1 LNHDA and CDR2 SQIVND (reference sequence). The ends were cut back, 3 bases at V and 4 bases at J, with 11 bases in the middle. CDR3 length: 14 amino acids. CDR3 residues: CASSIPTVPDTQYF. The CDR3 DNA sequence: TGTGCCAGTAGTATCCCGACAGTGCCAGATACGCAGTATTTT.

J is TRBJ2-1 and V is TRBV5-1; 7 bases map to TRBD2. Germline CDR1 SGHRS, CDR2 YFSETQ. The CDR3 has 13 amino acids. Trimming cost V 6 bases and J 7 bases; bases outside gene matches: 7. The CDR3 region is CASKGGSLNEQFF. CDR3 nucleotides: TGCGCCAGCAAGGGCGGGAGTTTGAATGAGCAGTTCTTC.

This clone occurred once. The chain employs TRBV29-1 and TRBJ2-7, with D tentatively TRBD1 (5 bases). There are 13 residues in the CDR3. From germline, CDR1 is SQVTM and CDR2 ANQGSEA. V lost 6 bases to trimming and J lost 0 bases, with 12 bases between them. CDR3 nucleotides: TGCAGCGTAGTAAGGGGCGACTCCTACGAGCAGTACTTC. Its protein is CSVVRGDSYEQYF.

This clone was seen once. The chain is built from TRBV3-1 (or the pseudogene TRBV3-2) and TRBJ1-2, with 8 bases fitting TRBD1. V gave up 1 base and J gave up 4 bases; unmatched junction bases: 2. Looked up from germline, CDR1 is LGHDT and CDR2 is YNNKEL (reference sequence). The CDR3 length is 14 residues. As DNA, the CDR3 is TGTGCCAGCAGCCAAGGGGACAGGAGCTATGGCTACACCTTC. Amino acids: CASSQGDRSYGYTF.

The rearrangement uses TRBV29-1 and TRBJ2-1; 11 bases agree with TRBD2. The CDR3 loop spans 14 amino acids. Unmatched junction bases numbered 6, after V lost 6 bases and J lost 5 bases. CDR1 and CDR2 (germline): SQVTM, ANQGSEA. The CDR3 is CSVISGRGDNEQFF. The CDR3 region has the DNA TGCAGCGTCATTAGCGGGAGGGGAGACAATGAGCAGTTCTTC.

This chain links TRBV9 with TRBJ1-3, with D tentatively TRBD1 (6 bases). The V gene's germline CDR1 is SGDLS and CDR2 YYNGEE. V was clipped by 3 bases and J by 0 bases, with 13 bases between them. This CDR3 is 16 amino acids long. CDR3 residues: CASSEDRLLSGNTIYF. The DNA for the CDR3 is TGTGCCAGCAGCGAAGACAGGCTCCTCTCTGGAAACACCATATATTTT.

The chain couples TRBV7-6 to TRBJ2-2; TRBD2 matches at 9 bases. Looked up from germline, CDR1 is SGHVS and CDR2 is FNYEAQ. J gave up 1 base and V 3 bases, and 6 bases lay outside the gene matches. The CDR3 runs 17 residues. CDR3 protein: CASSLSTSGLNTGELFF. In nucleotides, the CDR3 is TGTGCCAGCAGCTTGTCGACTAGCGGACTGAACACCGGGGAGCTGTTTTTT.

The genes are TRBV27 and TRBJ2-1, with D hard to call. Per germline, CDR1 MNHEY and CDR2 SMNVEV (reference sequence). Trimming pared 6 bases from V and 4 bases from J, leaving 4 bases between. The CDR3 loop spans 11 amino acids. This CDR3 is CASRLYNEQFF. The CDR3 nucleotides read TGTGCCAGCAGACTTTACAATGAGCAGTTCTTC.

V is TRBV24-1 and J is TRBJ2-3; D perhaps matches TRBD1 (5 bases). The CDR3 contains 14 residues. V shed 4 bases and J shed 2 bases, with 9 bases lying between them. The germline V gene encodes CDR1 KGHDR and CDR2 SFDVKD. CDR3 protein: CATSDRQYTDTQYF. Written as DNA, the CDR3 is TGTGCCACCAGTGACCGACAGTACACAGATACGCAGTATTTT.

The rearrangement joins TRBV5-6 to TRBJ1-5; D is ambiguous. This CDR3 has 14 amino acids. Germline V lookup: CDR1 SGHDT, CDR2 YYEEEE. V was trimmed by 2 bases and J by 5 bases, leaving 11 bases between them. CDR3 sequence: CASSLTGRDQPQHF. The CDR3 DNA reads TGTGCCAGCAGCTTAACTGGGAGGGATCAGCCCCAGCATTTT.

V and J are TRBV19 and TRBJ2-1, with D hard to call. CDR1 is LNHDA and CDR2 is SQIVND in the germline V gene (reference sequence). Deletions cut 2 bases from V and 4 bases from J, with 6 bases between. The CDR3 has 13 amino acids. The CDR3 is CASSITHYNEQFF. DNA for the CDR3: TGTGCCAGTAGTATAACACATTACAATGAGCAGTTCTTC.

This clone has more than one count but fewer than ten. The rearrangement joins TRBV12-5 to TRBJ2-5; TRBD1 matches at 9 bases. J lost 4 bases, V lost 6 bases, and 3 bases had no gene match. CDR1 and CDR2 (germline): LGHNT, FRNRAP. The CDR3 extends over 13 amino acids. The CDR3 sequence: CASGAQGAETQYF. The CDR3 DNA sequence: TGTGCTAGTGGCGCACAGGGGGCAGAGACCCAGTACTTC.

The chain has TRBV6-4 and TRBJ1-2; tentative D call: TRBD1 (5 bases). Per the germline V gene, CDR1 is MRHNA and CDR2 is SNTAGT. This CDR3 has 15 amino acids. The V and J ends lost 0 bases and 0 bases respectively, with 8 bases between them. In nucleotides, the CDR3 is TGTGCCAGCAGTGACTCGAAGACAGCTAACTATGGCTACACCTTC. Amino acid sequence: CASSDSKTANYGYTF.

The rearrangement links TRBV30 to TRBJ1-2, with D possibly matching TRBD1 (5 bases). Per the germline V gene, CDR1 is GTSNPN and CDR2 is SVGIG (reference sequence). Trimming removed 5 bases at V and 5 bases at J, with 18 bases between. The CDR3 has 14 residues. This CDR3 reads CAWRGRDRGYGYTF. DNA of the CDR3: TGTGCCTGGCGTGGACGGGACCGGGGGTATGGCTACACCTTC.